This T cell receptor (beta chain) was sequenced for a study of OX40 agonist ivuxolimab in advanced cancers. Study details: Patients' therapy was ivuxolimab, an antibody that acts as an agonist of OX40 (CD134).

V was pared by 2 bases and J by 8 bases, with 7 bases of the junction left unmatched. The CDR3 runs 15 residues. The V gene's germline CDR1 is SGHTA and CDR2 FQGNSA. A remark on this clone: Antigen: not known.

Blood sampling was done at baseline, cycle 4 day 1, and cycle 7 day 1. Method: immunoSEQ multiplex PCR; TCRdb's copy keeps in-frame clones and lacks some. The table has 90,000 to 100,000 clones, roughly nine tenths seen once. Notes on the study in general: In the 0.1 to 3.0 mg/kg range, CD4+ and CD8+ blood T cells had expanded clonally by week 6. In the 0.1-3.0 mg/kg groups, partial responders showed among the lowest expansion.

This chain connects TRBV7-2 to TRBJ2-1; 9 positions agree with TRBD2. The receptor was derived from an adult with an advanced solid tumor such as melanoma, head and neck, liver or kidney cancer. The sample was CD4+ or CD8+ T cells sorted from blood, taken in a trial of the OX40 agonist ivuxolimab. DNA of the CDR3: TGTGCCAGCAGCTTAACGCGGACTAGCGTGGATGAGCAGTTCTTC. This translates into CASSLTRTSVDEQFF.